These T cell receptor beta chains were read from a single sample in a study of cytomegalovirus exposure and HLA in healthy donors. The assay was immunoSEQ multiplex PCR, and TCRdb's table has in-frame clones only and misses some. The table lists about 140,000 clones, about three quarters of them singletons. Source material: PBMCs. The receptors were gathered from a male donor in good health and CMV-seropositive. Both conserved end residues are part of each CDR3. D genes are given only for firm matches. Size is stated for part of the rows, as once, few or many counts, or as a class when the clone is expanded.

d_call clone_size j_call v_call cdr3_aa cdr3_nt
TRBD1 . TRBJ2-2 TRBV9 CASSPWTGNTGELFF TGTGCCAGCAGCCCATGGACAGGGAACACCGGGGAGCTGTTTTTT
TRBD1 . TRBJ2-7 TRBV5-6 CASSLKRTGSYYEQYF TGTGCCAGCAGCCTTAAACGGACAGGGTCATACTACGAGCAGTACTTC
TRBD1 . TRBJ2-3 TRBV5-1 CASSLMWDRGQDTQYF TGCGCCAGCAGCTTAATGTGGGACAGGGGGCAAGATACGCAGTATTTT
. . TRBJ1-2 TRBV27 CASSFAGPPYGYTF TGTGCCAGCAGTTTCGCCGGTCCCCCCTATGGCTACACCTTC
TRBD1 . TRBJ2-7 TRBV4-1 CASSQPGQGSYEQYF TGCGCCAGCAGCCAGCCGGGACAGGGGAGCTACGAGCAGTACTTC
TRBD1 . TRBJ1-5 TRBV2 CASMGQTNQPQHF TGTGCCAGCATGGGACAGACAAATCAGCCCCAGCATTTT
. . TRBJ2-1 TRBV27 CASSSRLSYNEQFF TGTGCCAGCAGTTCTAGACTATCCTACAATGAGCAGTTCTTC
TRBD2 . TRBJ2-1 TRBV6-1 CASSSGGDYNEQFF TGTGCCAGCTCATCCGGGGGGGATTACAATGAGCAGTTCTTC
. . TRBJ1-1 TRBV30 CAWSVSGGTEAFF TGTGCCTGGAGTGTATCCGGGGGCACTGAAGCTTTCTTT
TRBD1 . TRBJ1-2 TRBV2 CASQRDRGWGYTF TGTGCCAGCCAAAGGGACAGGGGCTGGGGCTACACCTTC
TRBD1 . TRBJ2-2 TRBV25-1 CASRSWGQGGTGELFF TGTGCCAGCAGATCTTGGGGACAGGGGGGGACCGGGGAGCTGTTTTTT
TRBD1 . TRBJ2-7 TRBV27 CASSRYPGGTYEQYF TGTGCCAGCAGTCGTTATCCAGGGGGCACCTACGAGCAGTACTTC
TRBD2 . TRBJ2-1 TRBV2 CASTKIRDYGGEQFF TGTGCCAGCACCAAAATACGGGACTACGGGGGTGAGCAGTTCTTC
TRBD2 . TRBJ2-3 TRBV5-6 CASSFDNAERGGPTDTQYF TGTGCCAGCAGCTTCGACAATGCAGAGCGGGGGGGCCCCACAGATACGCAGTATTTT
. few TRBJ2-3 TRBV6-6 CASEKGQSTDTQYF TGTGCCAGCGAAAAAGGACAGAGCACAGATACGCAGTATTTT
. . TRBJ1-6 TRBV6-6 CASGARSGGSPLHF TGTGCCAGCGGTGCGAGGAGTGGTGGTTCACCCCTCCACTTT
TRBD2 once TRBJ2-7 TRBV28 CASSTPLAANEQYF TGTGCCAGCAGTACCCCACTAGCGGCTAACGAGCAGTACTTC
. . TRBJ1-1 TRBV11-2 CASSTTMDTEAFF TGTGCCAGCAGCACCACAATGGACACTGAAGCTTTCTTT
TRBD1 . TRBJ1-5 TRBV5-4 CASSYQTGPLYSNQPQHF TGTGCCAGCAGCTATCAGACAGGGCCCCTATATAGCAATCAGCCCCAGCATTTT
TRBD1 once TRBJ1-1 TRBV18 CASGDSQREAFF TGTGCCAGCGGGGACAGCCAAAGAGAAGCTTTCTTT